Listed here are 28 T cell receptor beta chains from one sample, sequenced in a study of cytomegalovirus exposure and HLA in healthy donors. PCR was performed using 60 Vbeta and 13 Jbeta primers. Profiling relied on immunoSEQ multiplex PCR, and the TCRdb table lists in-frame clones only, not all of them. The sample data list around 100,000 clones. Sequenced input: PBMCs. These receptors were obtained from a woman in her twenties or thirties in good health and CMV-seronegative.

The chain has TRBV2 and TRBJ1-3; D gene ambiguous. Per the germline V gene, CDR1 is SNHLY and CDR2 is FYNNEI. This CDR3 region has 13 residues. Trimming shortened V by 4 bases and J by 0 bases, and 4 bases separated the two germline ends. The chain's CDR3 is CASSGHSGNTIYF. For the CDR3, the DNA is TGTGCCAGCAGTGGTCACTCTGGAAACACCATATATTTT.

The V call is TRBV10-3, the J call TRBJ2-4, with TRBD1 matching 7 bases. V gave up 4 bases and J gave up 8 bases; unmatched junction bases: 11. Germline V gene lookup returns CDR1 ENHRY and CDR2 SYGVKD. The CDR3 is 15 amino acids. CDR3 sequence: CAISAQDRVGDIQYF. The CDR3 bases are TGTGCCATCAGTGCACAAGACAGGGTAGGCGACATTCAGTACTTC.

The chain combines TRBV21-1 with TRBJ2-4; the table assigns TRBD1, which was not confirmed against the DNA. TRBV21-1 is listed as a pseudogene. The CDR3 loop spans 17 amino acids. CDR3 amino acids: CASSKIRRGNRQNIQYF. DNA of the CDR3: TGTGCCAGCAGCAAAATACGCAGGGGGAATCGCCAAAACATTCAGTACTTC.

J is TRBJ2-3 and V is TRBV14; D ambiguous. The CDR3 covers 12 residues. The V end lost 2 bases, the J end lost 5 bases, and 5 bases lay between the germline ends. CDR1 and CDR2 (germline): SGHDN, FVKESK. CDR3 DNA: TGTGCCAGCAGCCAATCAGGAGATACGCAGTATTTT. Translating gives CASSQSGDTQYF. Together with reference TRBV14 and TRBJ2-3, the CDR3 gives the full variable domain: EAGVTQFPSHSVIEKGQTVTLRCDPISGHDNLYWYRRVMGKEIKFLLHFVKESKQDESGMPNNRFLAERTGGTYSTLKVQPAELEDSGVYFCASSQSGDTQYFGPGTRLTVL.

The chain employs TRBV18 and TRBJ1-3; D might be TRBD1 (5 bases). The CDR3 length is 14 residues. V was clipped by 1 base and J by 1 base, with 5 bases between them. From germline, CDR1 is KGHSH and CDR2 LQKENI. The CDR3: CASSPQGSGNTIYF. The CDR3 DNA follows: TGTGCCAGCTCACCACAGGGGTCTGGAAACACCATATATTTT.

The chain recombines TRBV30 with TRBJ2-7; a weak D match, TRBD1 (6 bases). With 7 bases removed from V and 4 bases from J, the gap between germline ends came to 20 bases. There are 14 residues in the CDR3. Germline values: CDR1 GTSNPN, CDR2 SVGIG (reference sequence). CDR3 DNA sequence: TGTGCCTCCTTCCGGAAGGGGGATTCTTACGAGCAGTACTTC. Its protein product is CASFRKGDSYEQYF.

This chain uses TRBV28 with TRBJ2-2, with 7 bases lining up with TRBD1. Germline values: CDR1 MDHEN, CDR2 SYDVKM. The CDR3 totals 15 residues. V lost 4 bases, J lost 3 bases, and 5 bases stayed unmatched. The chain's CDR3 is CASSSQTGDTGELFF. For the CDR3, the DNA is TGTGCCAGCAGTTCCCAAACAGGGGACACCGGGGAGCTGTTTTTT.

This chain links TRBV19 with TRBJ1-1, with TRBD1 as a possible D gene (5 bases). In germline, CDR1 is LNHDA, CDR2 SQIVND (reference sequence). The CDR3 is made up of 11 amino acids. V was shortened by 5 bases and J by 11 bases, with 12 bases between the two germline ends. CDR3 coding DNA: TGTGCCAGTAGTGGGGCCGGTTGGGCTTTCTTT. Protein sequence: CASSGAGWAFF.

The V gene is TRBV7-3, the J gene TRBJ2-5; 15 bases line up with TRBD2. The DNA end lines up better with TRBJ2-7; the J call may be wrong. Per germline, CDR1 SGHTA and CDR2 FQGTGA. This CDR3 has 18 residues. The CDR3 here is CASSLMGLAGGSSYEQYF. DNA for the CDR3: TGTGCCAGCAGCTTAATGGGACTAGCGGGAGGTAGCTCCTACGAGCAGTACTTC.

This chain joins TRBV28 and TRBJ2-1; a weak D match, TRBD2 (5 bases). Per the germline V gene, CDR1 is MDHEN and CDR2 is SYDVKM. The CDR3 is 13 residues long. V dropped 6 bases and J dropped 8 bases, with 14 bases sitting between them. The CDR3 sequence: CASSQTGMDEQFF. The CDR3 DNA is TGTGCCAGCAGCCAAACGGGAATGGATGAGCAGTTCTTC. The variable domain in full, with the rest retrieved from reference TRBV28 and TRBJ2-1, is DVKVTQSSRYLVKRTGEKVFLECVQDMDHENMFWYRQDPGLGLRLIYFSYDVKMKEKGDIPEGYSVSREKKERFSLILESASTNQTSMYLCASSQTGMDEQFFGPGTRLTVL.

The CDR3 DNA reads TGTGCCAGCAGCTTAAGTAACAGGCGAGTCGAGCAGTACTTC. This gives the protein CASSLSNRRVEQYF. The chain couples TRBV7-2 to TRBJ2-7; a possible D gene is TRBD1 (5 bases). This CDR3 comprises 14 residues. Trimming removed 2 bases from V and 6 bases from J, with 14 bases in between. Germline CDR1 is SGHTA and CDR2 is FQGNSA.

The rearrangement joins TRBV11-3 to TRBJ2-5, with TRBD1 as a possible D gene (6 bases). The CDR3 contains 17 residues. Trimming removed 1 base at V and 0 bases at J, with 15 bases between. CDR1 SGHNT and CDR2 YENEEA come from the germline V gene. The CDR3 loop is CASSLGGGLRYQETQYF. For the CDR3, the DNA is TGTGCCAGCAGCTTAGGTGGGGGCCTACGATACCAAGAGACCCAGTACTTC.

Written as DNA, the CDR3 is TGTGCCAGTAGCAGCCACGGGGTGAATTCACCCCTCCACTTT. The encoded protein is CASSSHGVNSPLHF. The rearrangement joins TRBV19 to TRBJ1-6; D remains ambiguous. Germline V gene data show CDR1 as LNHDA and CDR2 as SQIVND (reference sequence). The CDR3 covers 14 residues. V lost 6 bases and J lost 7, with 13 bases in between.

The V gene is TRBV5-6, the J gene TRBJ2-3; no firm D call. This CDR3 has 17 residues. The V gene lost 5 bases and the J gene lost 0 bases, with 19 bases spanning the gap. CDR1 and CDR2 (germline): SGHDT, YYEEEE. The CDR3 region has the DNA TGTGCCAGCAGTTACCCTGAGGCAATTTCTAGCACAGATACGCAGTATTTT. Amino acids: CASSYPEAISSTDTQYF.

J is TRBJ1-2 and V is TRBV6-5; D may be TRBD1 (6 bases). V lost 4 bases and J 4 bases, leaving 13 bases between the germline ends. The V gene's germline CDR1 is MNHEY and CDR2 SVGAGI. The CDR3 loop spans 14 amino acids. The CDR3 reads CASSLGGQPYGYTF. In DNA form, the CDR3 reads TGTGCCAGCAGTTTGGGCGGACAGCCCTATGGCTACACCTTC.

CDR3 sequence (DNA): TGTGCCAGCAGACAAAGCGGGTGGGACTACGAGCAGTACTTC. It specifies CASRQSGWDYEQYF. V gene TRBV28 combines with J gene TRBJ2-7; D is perhaps TRBD2 (6 bases). This CDR3 has 14 residues. Trimming left V 6 bases short and J 3 bases short, with 15 bases between. The germline V gene has CDR1 MDHEN and CDR2 SYDVKM. Filled out from reference TRBV28 and TRBJ2-7, the complete variable domain reads DVKVTQSSRYLVKRTGEKVFLECVQDMDHENMFWYRQDPGLGLRLIYFSYDVKMKEKGDIPEGYSVSREKKERFSLILESASTNQTSMYLCASRQSGWDYEQYFGPGTRLTVT.

This chain connects TRBV4-1 to TRBJ1-5; 7 bases align to TRBD1. The CDR3 consists of 14 residues. Germline V gene data show CDR1 as MGHRA and CDR2 as YSYEKL. V dropped 4 bases and J dropped 5; count of bases not matched to a gene: 5. This CDR3 reads CASSRQQGDQPQHF. The CDR3 DNA reads as TGCGCCAGCAGCCGACAGCAGGGGGATCAGCCCCAGCATTTT.

The chain has TRBV6-4 and TRBJ2-1, with D perhaps TRBD2 (5 bases). Per the germline V gene, CDR1 is MRHNA and CDR2 is SNTAGT. The CDR3 sequence is 14 residues long. Trimming removed 0 bases from V and 5 bases from J, with 8 bases in between. The CDR3 reads CASSDSSGHNEQFF. DNA for the CDR3: TGTGCCAGCAGTGACTCGAGCGGTCACAATGAGCAGTTCTTC.

With regard to this clone: Other DNA sequences in this sample translate to the same CDR3. The rearrangement joins TRBV6-5 to TRBJ2-3; D is possibly TRBD1 (5 bases). Germline values: CDR1 MNHEY, CDR2 SVGAGI. The CDR3 has 15 residues. Trimming removed 2 bases at V and 0 bases at J, with 9 bases between. The CDR3 loop is CASSYGRGSTDTQYF. Written as DNA, the CDR3 is TGTGCCAGCAGTTACGGAAGGGGCAGCACAGATACGCAGTATTTT.

The chain links TRBV4-1 to TRBJ2-5; D perhaps matches TRBD2 (5 bases). The CDR3 runs to 13 residues. The V gene lost 4 bases and the J gene lost 5 bases, with 11 bases spanning the gap. The germline gives CDR1 MGHRA, CDR2 YSYEKL. The CDR3 reads CASSLDGEETQYF. The CDR3 bases are TGCGCCAGCAGCCTCGACGGGGAGGAGACCCAGTACTTC.

Concerning this clone: A read error may produce the germline difference seen at one junction end. The rearrangement joins TRBV7-8 to TRBJ1-4; possibly TRBD1 for D (6 bases). The CDR3 is made up of 16 amino acids. From germline, CDR1 is SGHVS and CDR2 FQNEAQ. The CDR3 protein is CASNLVPAGVDEKLFF. The CDR3 DNA follows: TGTGCCAGCAACTTAGTCCCCGCAGGGGTAGATGAAAAACTGTTTTTT.

The V and J genes are TRBV5-4 and TRBJ2-2, with a tentative D call TRBD2 (8 bases). The CDR3 covers 16 residues. V dropped 0 bases and J dropped 5 bases, with 14 bases sitting between them. Germline V gene data show CDR1 as SGHNT and CDR2 as YYREEE (reference sequence). The CDR3, as DNA: TGTGCCAGCAGCTTGGCCGGGGGGGGACAGACCGGGGAGCTGTTTTTT. This encodes CASSLAGGGQTGELFF. Drawing the rest from reference TRBV5-4 and TRBJ2-2, the complete variable domain is ETGVTQSPTHLIKTRGQQVTLRCSSQSGHNTVSWYQQALGQGPQFIFQYYREEENGRGNFPPRFSGLQFPNYSSELNVNALELDDSALYLCASSLAGGGQTGELFFGEGSRLTVL.

J is TRBJ1-4 and V is TRBV5-1, with TRBD1 identical over 9 bases. V shed 0 bases and J 8 bases; nucleotides not matched to a gene: 5. There are 15 residues in the CDR3. The germline V gene has CDR1 SGHRS and CDR2 YFSETQ. In DNA form, the CDR3 reads TGCGCCAGCAGCTTGGAAGGGACAGGGATCGAAAAACTGTTTTTT. Amino acids: CASSLEGTGIEKLFF.

The chain employs TRBV7-9 and TRBJ2-3, with no clear D. Germline values: CDR1 SEHNR, CDR2 FQNEAQ (reference sequence). CDR3 length: 14 residues. V lost 5 bases, J lost 4 bases, and 13 bases lay in between. CDR3 sequence: CASSQVTRSDTQYF. In DNA, the CDR3 is TGTGCCAGCAGCCAAGTGACGCGGTCAGATACGCAGTATTTT.

The chain employs TRBV6-1 and TRBJ2-7, with TRBD2 identical over 7 bases. The V gene's germline CDR1 is MNHNS and CDR2 SASEGT. The CDR3 is 14 residues long. V shed 3 bases, J shed 1 base, and the junction held 3 bases outside the gene matches. The DNA for the CDR3 is TGTGCCAGCAGTGAGCGCGGGGGATCCTACGAGCAGTACTTC. Amino acids: CASSERGGSYEQYF.

The J gene is TRBJ2-7, the V gene TRBV9; tentatively, D is TRBD1 (6 bases). V was clipped by 2 bases and J by 2 bases, with 11 bases between them. The CDR3 has 14 residues. The germline CDR1 and CDR2 sequences are SGDLS and YYNGEE. CDR3 residues: CASSVRDTTYEQYF. CDR3 DNA sequence: TGTGCCAGCAGCGTCCGGGACACCACCTACGAGCAGTACTTC.

The V and J genes are TRBV28 and TRBJ2-3, with a weak D call TRBD1 (5 bases). Deletions cut 2 bases from V and 6 bases from J, with 9 bases between. CDR1 MDHEN and CDR2 SYDVKM come from the germline V gene. This CDR3 is built from 13 residues. CDR3 residues: CASSLGARDTQYF. CDR3 nucleotide sequence: TGTGCCAGCAGTTTAGGGGCCAGGGATACGCAGTATTTT.

The chain recombines TRBV6-5 with TRBJ2-7, with 9 bases aligning to TRBD1. The germline CDR1 and CDR2 sequences are MNHEY and SVGAGI. This CDR3 contains 14 residues. Trimming cost V 8 bases and J 2 bases; bases outside gene matches: 7. The DNA of the CDR3 is TGTGCCAGCCGCCGAGGACAGGGGACCTACGAGCAGTACTTC. As protein: CASRRGQGTYEQYF.